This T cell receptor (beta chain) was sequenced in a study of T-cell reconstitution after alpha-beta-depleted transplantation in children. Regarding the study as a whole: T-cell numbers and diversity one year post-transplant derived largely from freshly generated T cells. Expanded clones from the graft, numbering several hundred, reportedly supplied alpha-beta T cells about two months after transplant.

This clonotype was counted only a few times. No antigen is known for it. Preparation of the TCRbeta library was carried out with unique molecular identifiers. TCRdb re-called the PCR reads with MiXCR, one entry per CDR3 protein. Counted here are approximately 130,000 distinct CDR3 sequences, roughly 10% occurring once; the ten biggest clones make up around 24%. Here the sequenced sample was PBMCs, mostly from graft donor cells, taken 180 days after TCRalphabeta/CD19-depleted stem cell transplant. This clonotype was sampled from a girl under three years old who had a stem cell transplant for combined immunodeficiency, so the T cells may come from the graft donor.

The CDR3 nucleotides read TGTGCCAGCAGCTTTGGGGGCTACAATGAGCAGTTCTTC. Amino acids: CASSFGGYNEQFF. The chain recombines TRBV7-2 with TRBJ2-1; either TRBD1 or TRBD2 may fit D (5 bases each). Germline values: CDR1 SGHTA, CDR2 FQGNSA. CDR3 length equals 13 residues. Trimming cost V 3 bases and J 3 bases, with 6 bases left between them.